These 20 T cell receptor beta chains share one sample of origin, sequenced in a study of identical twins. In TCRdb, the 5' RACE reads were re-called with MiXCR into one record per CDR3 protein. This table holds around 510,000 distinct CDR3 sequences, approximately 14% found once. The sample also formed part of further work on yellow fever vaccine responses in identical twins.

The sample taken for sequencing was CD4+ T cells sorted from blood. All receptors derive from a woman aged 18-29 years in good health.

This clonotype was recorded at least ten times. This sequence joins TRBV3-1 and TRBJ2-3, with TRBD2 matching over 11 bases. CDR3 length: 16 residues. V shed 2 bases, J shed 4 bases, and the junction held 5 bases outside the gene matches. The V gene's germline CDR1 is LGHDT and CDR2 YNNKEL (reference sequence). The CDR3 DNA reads TGTGCCAGCAGCCAAAGGGGTAGCGGGAGGGCAGATACGCAGTATTTT. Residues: CASSQRGSGRADTQYF.

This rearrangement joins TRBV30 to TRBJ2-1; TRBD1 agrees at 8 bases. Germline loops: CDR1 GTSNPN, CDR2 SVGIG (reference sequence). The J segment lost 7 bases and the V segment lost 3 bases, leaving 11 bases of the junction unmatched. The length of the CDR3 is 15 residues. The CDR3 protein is CAWRTGQAVRNEQFF. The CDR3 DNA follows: TGTGCCTGGAGGACGGGACAGGCGGTACGGAATGAGCAGTTCTTC.

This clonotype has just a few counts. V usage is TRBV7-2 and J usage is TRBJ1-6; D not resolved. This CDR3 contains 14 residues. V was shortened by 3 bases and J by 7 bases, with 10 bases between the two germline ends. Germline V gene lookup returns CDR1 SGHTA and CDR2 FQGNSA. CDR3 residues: CASSFNSPNSPLHF. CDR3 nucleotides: TGTGCCAGCAGCTTTAATAGCCCGAATTCACCCCTCCACTTT.

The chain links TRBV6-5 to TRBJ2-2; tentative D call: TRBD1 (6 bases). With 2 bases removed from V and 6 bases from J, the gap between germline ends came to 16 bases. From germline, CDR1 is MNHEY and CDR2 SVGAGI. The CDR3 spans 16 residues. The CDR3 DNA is TGTGCCAGCAGTTACACCCTAACAGGGTCTCCCGGGGAGCTGTTTTTT. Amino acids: CASSYTLTGSPGELFF.

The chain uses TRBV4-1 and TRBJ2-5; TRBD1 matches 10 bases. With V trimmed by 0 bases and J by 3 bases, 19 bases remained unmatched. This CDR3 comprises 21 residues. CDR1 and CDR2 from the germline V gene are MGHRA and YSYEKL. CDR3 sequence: CASSQEDRGIGVRGVKETQYF. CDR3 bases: TGCGCCAGCAGCCAAGAGGACAGGGGGATTGGCGTTCGGGGCGTAAAAGAGACCCAGTACTTC.

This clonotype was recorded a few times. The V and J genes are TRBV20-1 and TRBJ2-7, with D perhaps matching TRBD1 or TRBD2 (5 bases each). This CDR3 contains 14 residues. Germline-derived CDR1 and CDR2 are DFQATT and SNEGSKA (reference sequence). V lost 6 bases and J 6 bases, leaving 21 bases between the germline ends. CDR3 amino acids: CSAHYQGDISEQYF. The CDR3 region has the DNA TGCAGTGCCCATTATCAGGGAGATATCTCCGAGCAGTACTTC.

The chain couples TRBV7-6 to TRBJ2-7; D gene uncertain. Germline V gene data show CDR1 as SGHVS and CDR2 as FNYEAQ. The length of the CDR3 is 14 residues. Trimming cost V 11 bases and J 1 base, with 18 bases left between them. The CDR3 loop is CAGQRRPESYEQYF. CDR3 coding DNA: TGTGCCGGCCAGAGAAGGCCGGAATCCTACGAGCAGTACTTC.

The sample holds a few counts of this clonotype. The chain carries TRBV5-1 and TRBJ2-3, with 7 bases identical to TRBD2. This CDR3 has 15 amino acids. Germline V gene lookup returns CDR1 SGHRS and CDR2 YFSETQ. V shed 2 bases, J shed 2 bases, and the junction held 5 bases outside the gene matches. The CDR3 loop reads CASSLGLAATDTQYF. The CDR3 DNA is TGCGCCAGCAGCTTAGGGCTAGCGGCCACAGATACGCAGTATTTT.

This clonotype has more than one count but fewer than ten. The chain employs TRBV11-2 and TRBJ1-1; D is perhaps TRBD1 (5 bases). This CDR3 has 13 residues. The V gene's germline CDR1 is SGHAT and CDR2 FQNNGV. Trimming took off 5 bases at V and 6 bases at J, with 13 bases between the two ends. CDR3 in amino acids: CASSQGDGSEAFF. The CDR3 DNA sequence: TGTGCCAGCAGCCAGGGCGACGGATCTGAAGCTTTCTTT.

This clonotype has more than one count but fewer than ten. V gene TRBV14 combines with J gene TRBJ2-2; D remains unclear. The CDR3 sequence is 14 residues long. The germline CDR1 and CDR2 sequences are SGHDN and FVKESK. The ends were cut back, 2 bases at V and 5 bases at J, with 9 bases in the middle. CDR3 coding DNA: TGTGCCAGCAGCCAATTAACTGGGACCGGGGAGCTGTTTTTT. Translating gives CASSQLTGTGELFF.

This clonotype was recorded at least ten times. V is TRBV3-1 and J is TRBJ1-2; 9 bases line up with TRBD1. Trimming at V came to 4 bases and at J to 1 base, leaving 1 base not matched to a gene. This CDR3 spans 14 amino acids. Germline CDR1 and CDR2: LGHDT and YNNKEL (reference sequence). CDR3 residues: CASSPTGGNYGYTF. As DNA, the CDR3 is TGTGCCAGCAGCCCGACAGGGGGTAACTATGGCTACACCTTC. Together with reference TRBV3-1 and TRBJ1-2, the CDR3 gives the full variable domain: DTAVSQTPKYLVTQMGNDKSIKCEQNLGHDTMYWYKQDSKKFLKIMFSYNNKELIINETVPNRFSPKSPDKAHLNLHINSLELGDSAVYFCASSPTGGNYGYTFGSGTRLTVV.

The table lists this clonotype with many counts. The CDR3 DNA is TGTGCCAGCAGTGCACAATCCGGGACAGGGCATAATTCACCCCTCCACTTT. Its translation is CASSAQSGTGHNSPLHF. The chain couples TRBV12-3 or TRBV12-4 to TRBJ1-6; 9 nucleotides agree with TRBD1. The V and J ends lost 5 bases and 5 bases, in that order; junction bases with no gene match: 10. The CDR3 consists of 17 residues.

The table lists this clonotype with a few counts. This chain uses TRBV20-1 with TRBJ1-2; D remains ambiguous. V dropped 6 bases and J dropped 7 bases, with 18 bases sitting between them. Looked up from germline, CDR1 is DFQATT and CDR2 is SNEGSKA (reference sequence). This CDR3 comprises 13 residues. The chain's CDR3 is CSAHVGGSVGYTF. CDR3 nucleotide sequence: TGCAGTGCCCACGTGGGAGGGTCGGTTGGCTACACCTTC.

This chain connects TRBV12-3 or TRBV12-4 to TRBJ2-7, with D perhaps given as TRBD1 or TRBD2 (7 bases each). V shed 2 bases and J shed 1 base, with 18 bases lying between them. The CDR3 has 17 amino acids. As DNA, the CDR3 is TGTGCCAGCAGTTTATCACTAGGGGGCGGGGGATCCTACGAGCAGTACTTC. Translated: CASSLSLGGGGSYEQYF.

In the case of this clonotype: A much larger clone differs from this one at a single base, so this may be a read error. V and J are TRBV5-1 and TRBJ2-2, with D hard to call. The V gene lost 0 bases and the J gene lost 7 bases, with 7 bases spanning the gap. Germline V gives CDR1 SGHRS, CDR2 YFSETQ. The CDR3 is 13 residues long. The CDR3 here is CASSLDGVGELFF. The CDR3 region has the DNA TGCGCCAGCAGCTTGGATGGGGTCGGGGAGCTGTTTTTT.

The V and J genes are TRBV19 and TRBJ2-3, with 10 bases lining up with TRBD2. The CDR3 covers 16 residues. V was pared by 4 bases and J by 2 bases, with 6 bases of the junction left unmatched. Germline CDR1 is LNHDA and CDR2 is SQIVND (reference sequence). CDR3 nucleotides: TGTGCCAGTAGTACACAGCGGGGGGGTTCCACAGATACGCAGTATTTT. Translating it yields CASSTQRGGSTDTQYF. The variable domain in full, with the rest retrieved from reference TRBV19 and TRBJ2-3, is DGGITQSPKYLFRKEGQNVTLSCEQNLNHDAMYWYRQDPGQGLRLIYYSQIVNDFQKGDIAEGYSVSREKKESFPLTVTSAQKNPTAFYLCASSTQRGGSTDTQYFGPGTRLTVL.

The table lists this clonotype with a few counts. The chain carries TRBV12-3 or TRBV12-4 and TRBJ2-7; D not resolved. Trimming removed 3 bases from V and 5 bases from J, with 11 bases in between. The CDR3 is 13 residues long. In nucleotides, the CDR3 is TGTGCCAGCAGTTTCAGTTTCGCCGACGAGCAGTACTTC. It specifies CASSFSFADEQYF.

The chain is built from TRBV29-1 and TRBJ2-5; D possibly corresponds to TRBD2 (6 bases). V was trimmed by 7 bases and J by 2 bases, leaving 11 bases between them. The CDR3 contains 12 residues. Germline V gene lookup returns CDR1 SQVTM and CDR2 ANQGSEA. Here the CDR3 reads CSGYGTQETQYF. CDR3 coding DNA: TGCAGCGGATACGGGACTCAAGAGACCCAGTACTTC.

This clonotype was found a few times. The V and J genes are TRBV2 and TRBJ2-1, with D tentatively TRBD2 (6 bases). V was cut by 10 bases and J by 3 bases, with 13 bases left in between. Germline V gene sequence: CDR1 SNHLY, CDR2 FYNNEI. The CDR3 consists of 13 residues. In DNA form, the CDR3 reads TGTGCCAACAAACCGGGGGTCTACAATGAGCAGTTCTTC. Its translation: CANKPGVYNEQFF.

The CDR3 loop is CASSLGEREGHEQFF. CDR3 nucleotides: TGTGCCAGCAGCTTAGGGGAGCGGGAGGGCCATGAGCAGTTCTTC. The chain uses TRBV11-2 and TRBJ2-1; the match to TRBD2 covers 10 bases. The CDR3 loop spans 15 amino acids. Per germline, CDR1 SGHAT and CDR2 FQNNGV. The J segment lost 8 bases and the V segment lost 1 base, leaving 5 bases of the junction unmatched.